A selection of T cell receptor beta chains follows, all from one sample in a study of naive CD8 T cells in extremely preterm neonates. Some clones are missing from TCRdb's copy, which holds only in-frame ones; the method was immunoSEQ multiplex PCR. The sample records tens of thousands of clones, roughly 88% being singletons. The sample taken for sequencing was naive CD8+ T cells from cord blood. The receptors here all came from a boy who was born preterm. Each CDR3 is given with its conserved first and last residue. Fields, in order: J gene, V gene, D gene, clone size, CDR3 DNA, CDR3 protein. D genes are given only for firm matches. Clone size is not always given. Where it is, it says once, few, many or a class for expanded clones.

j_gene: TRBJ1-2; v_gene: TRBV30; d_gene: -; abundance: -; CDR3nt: TGTGCCTGGAGTGTACAGGGTGGCTACACCTTC; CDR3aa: CAWSVQGGYTF
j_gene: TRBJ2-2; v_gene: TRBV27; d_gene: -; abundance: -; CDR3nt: TGTGCCAGCAGTTTTAGAGGGGGCGGGGAGCTGTTTTTT; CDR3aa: CASSFRGGGELFF
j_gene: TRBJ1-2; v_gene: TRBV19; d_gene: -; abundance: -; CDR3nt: TGTGCCAGTAGTATCGGTGATGGCTACACCTTC; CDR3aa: CASSIGDGYTF
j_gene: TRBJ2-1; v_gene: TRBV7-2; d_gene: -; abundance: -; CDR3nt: TGTGCCAGCAGCTTAGCGGGGGATTACAATGAGCAGTTCTTC; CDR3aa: CASSLAGDYNEQFF
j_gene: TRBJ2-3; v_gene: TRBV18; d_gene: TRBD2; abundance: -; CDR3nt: TGTGCCAGCTCACCACGGCGGGGGGGAACAGATACGCAGTATTTT; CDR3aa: CASSPRRGGTDTQYF
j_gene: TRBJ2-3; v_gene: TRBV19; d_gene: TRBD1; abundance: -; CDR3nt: TGTGCCAGTAGTATGGAAGGGGGCCCCTCTCCAAGCACAGATACGCAGTATTTT; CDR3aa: CASSMEGGPSPSTDTQYF
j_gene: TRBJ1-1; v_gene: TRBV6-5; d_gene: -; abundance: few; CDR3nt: TGTGCCAGCAGTTACACAGGGAACACTGAAGCTTTCTTT; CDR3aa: CASSYTGNTEAFF
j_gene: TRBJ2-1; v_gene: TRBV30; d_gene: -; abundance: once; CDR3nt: TGTGCCTGGAGTGTAGGGGCAGGGGATAATGAGCAGTTCTTC; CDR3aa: CAWSVGAGDNEQFF
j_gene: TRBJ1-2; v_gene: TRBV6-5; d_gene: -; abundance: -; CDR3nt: TGTGCCATCCCCGAAGTAGGGGTCTATGGCTACACCTTC; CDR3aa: CAIPEVGVYGYTF
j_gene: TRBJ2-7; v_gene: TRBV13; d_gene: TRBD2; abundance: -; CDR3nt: TGTGCCAGCAGCTTAGTAGGACTAGCCTACGAGCAGTACTTC; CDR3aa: CASSLVGLAYEQYF
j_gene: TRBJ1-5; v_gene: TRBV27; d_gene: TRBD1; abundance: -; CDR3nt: TGTGCCAGCAGCCCAGGGGGTTGGGGTCAGCCCCAGCATTTT; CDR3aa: CASSPGGWGQPQHF
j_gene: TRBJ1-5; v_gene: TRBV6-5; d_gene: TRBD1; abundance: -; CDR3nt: TGTGCCAGCATTTTCGGACAGGGCAATCAGCCCCAGCATTTT; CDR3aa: CASIFGQGNQPQHF
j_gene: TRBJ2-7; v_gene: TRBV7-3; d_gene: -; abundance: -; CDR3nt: TGTGCCAGCAGCTTAACTTACGAGCAGTACTTC; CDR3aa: CASSLTYEQYF
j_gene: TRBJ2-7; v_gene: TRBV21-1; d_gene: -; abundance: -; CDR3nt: TGTGCCAGCAGCAAAGGGCACTACGAGCAGTACTTC; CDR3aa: CASSKGHYEQYF
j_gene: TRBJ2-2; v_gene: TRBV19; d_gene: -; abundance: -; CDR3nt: TGTGCCAGTAGCGGGACCGGGGAGCTGTTTTTT; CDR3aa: CASSGTGELFF
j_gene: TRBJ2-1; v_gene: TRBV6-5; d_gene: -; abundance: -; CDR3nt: TGTGCCAGCAGTTCTATCGGACCTAACAATGAGCAGTTCTTC; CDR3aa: CASSSIGPNNEQFF
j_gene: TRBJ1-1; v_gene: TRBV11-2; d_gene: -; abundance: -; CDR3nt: TGTGCCAGCAGCTTACTGAACACTGAAGCTTTCTTT; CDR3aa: CASSLLNTEAFF
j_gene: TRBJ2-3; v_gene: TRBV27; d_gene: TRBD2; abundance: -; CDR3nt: TGTGCCAGCAGTTTAGGACTAGCGACAGATACGCAGTATTTT; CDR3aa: CASSLGLATDTQYF
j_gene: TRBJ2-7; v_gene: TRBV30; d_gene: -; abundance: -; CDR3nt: TGTGCCTGGAGTGTACACAGCTCCTACGAGCAGTACTTC; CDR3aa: CAWSVHSSYEQYF
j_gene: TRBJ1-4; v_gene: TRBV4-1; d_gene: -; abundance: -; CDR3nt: TGCGCCAGCAGCCAAGCAGGGACTAATGAAAAACTGTTTTTT; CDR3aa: CASSQAGTNEKLFF
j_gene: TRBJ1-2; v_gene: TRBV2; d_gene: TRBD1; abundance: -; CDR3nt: TGTGCCAGCAGACAGGGGGCTAACTATGGCTACACCTTC; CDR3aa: CASRQGANYGYTF
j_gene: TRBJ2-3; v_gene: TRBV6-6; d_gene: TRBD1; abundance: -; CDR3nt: TGTGCCAGCAGCCCGACAGGGGGCGGGACAGATACGCAGTATTTT; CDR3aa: CASSPTGGGTDTQYF
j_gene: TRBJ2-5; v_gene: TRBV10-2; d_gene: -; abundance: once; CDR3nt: TGCGCCAGCAGACAGGGAGAGACCCAGTACTTC; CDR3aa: CASRQGETQYF
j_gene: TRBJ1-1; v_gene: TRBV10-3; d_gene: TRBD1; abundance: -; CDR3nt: TGTGCCATCAGTTACAGGGGCACTGAAGCTTTCTTT; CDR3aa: CAISYRGTEAFF
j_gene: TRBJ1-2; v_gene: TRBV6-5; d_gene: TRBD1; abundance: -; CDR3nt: TGTGCCAGCTGGGACAGCTATGGCTACACCTTC; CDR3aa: CASWDSYGYTF
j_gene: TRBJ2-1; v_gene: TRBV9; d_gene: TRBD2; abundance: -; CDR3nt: TGTGCCAGCAGCGTAGGTAGCGGGGGGGCCAATGAGCAGTTCTTC; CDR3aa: CASSVGSGGANEQFF
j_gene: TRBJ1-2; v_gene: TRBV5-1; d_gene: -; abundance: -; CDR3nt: TGCGCCAGCAGCTTGGCTCTTGGGGGGCACTATGGCTACACCTTC; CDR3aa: CASSLALGGHYGYTF
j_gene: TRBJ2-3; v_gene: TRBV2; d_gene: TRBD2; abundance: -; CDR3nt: TGTGCCAGCACCCTACTAGCGGGTTATACCTCAGATACGCAGTATTTT; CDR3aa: CASTLLAGYTSDTQYF
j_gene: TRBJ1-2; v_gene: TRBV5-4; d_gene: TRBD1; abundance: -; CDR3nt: TGTGCCAGCACCGAACCGGGACAGGGGGCGCTCGGCTATGGCTACACCTTC; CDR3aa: CASTEPGQGALGYGYTF
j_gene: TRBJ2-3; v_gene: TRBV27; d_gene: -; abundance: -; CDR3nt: TGTGCCAGCAGTTTGACGGGGGGCACAGATACGCAGTATTTT; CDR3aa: CASSLTGGTDTQYF
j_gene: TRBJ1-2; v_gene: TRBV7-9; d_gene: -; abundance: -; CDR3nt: TGTGCCAGCAGCTTAGGGGGGGCTGGCTACACCTTC; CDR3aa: CASSLGGAGYTF
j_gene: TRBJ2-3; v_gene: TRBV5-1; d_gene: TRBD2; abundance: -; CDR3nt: TGCGCCAGCAGCCAAGGACTAGCGGGGGCGACAGATACGCAGTATTTT; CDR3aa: CASSQGLAGATDTQYF
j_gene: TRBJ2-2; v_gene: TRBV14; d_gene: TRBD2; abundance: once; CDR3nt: TGTGCCAGCAGCTTAATAGCGGGGGCCGACACCGGGGAGCTGTTTTTT; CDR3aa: CASSLIAGADTGELFF
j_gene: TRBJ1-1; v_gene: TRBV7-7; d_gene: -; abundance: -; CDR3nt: TGTGCTAGCAGCTTAAACAGGGTGAACACTGAAGCTTTCTTT; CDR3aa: CASSLNRVNTEAFF
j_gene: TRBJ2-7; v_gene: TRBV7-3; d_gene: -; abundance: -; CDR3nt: TGTGCCAGCAGCGTGACTGATTCCTACGAGCAGTACTTC; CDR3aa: CASSVTDSYEQYF
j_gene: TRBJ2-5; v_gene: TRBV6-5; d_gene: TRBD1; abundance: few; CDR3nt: TGTGCCAGCAGTTACAGGGGGCGAGAGACCCAGTACTTC; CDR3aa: CASSYRGRETQYF
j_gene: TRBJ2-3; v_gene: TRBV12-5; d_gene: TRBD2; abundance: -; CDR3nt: TGTGCTAGTGGTTTGCAAGCGGGAAGCACAGATACGCAGTATTTT; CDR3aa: CASGLQAGSTDTQYF
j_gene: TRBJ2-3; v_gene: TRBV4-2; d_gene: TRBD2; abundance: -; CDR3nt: TGTGCCAGCAGCTTGCTAGCGGGGGCAGATACGCAGTATTTT; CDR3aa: CASSLLAGADTQYF
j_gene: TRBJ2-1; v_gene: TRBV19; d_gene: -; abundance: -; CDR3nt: TGTGCCAGTAGAGGGAGCTCCTACAATGAGCAGTTCTTC; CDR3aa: CASRGSSYNEQFF
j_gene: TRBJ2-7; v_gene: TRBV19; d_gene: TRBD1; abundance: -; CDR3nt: TGTGCCAGTAGCCCGGGACAGGGGGCCTACGAGCAGTACTTC; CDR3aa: CASSPGQGAYEQYF
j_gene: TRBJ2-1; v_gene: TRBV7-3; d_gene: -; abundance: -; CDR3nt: TGTGCCAGCAGCTTAACTTCAGGGTACAATGAGCAGTTCTTC; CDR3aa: CASSLTSGYNEQFF
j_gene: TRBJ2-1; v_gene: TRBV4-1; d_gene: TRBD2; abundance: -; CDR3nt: TGCGCCAGCAGCCAAGATAACGGGGGGACCTCCTACAATGAGCAGTTCTTC; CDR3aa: CASSQDNGGTSYNEQFF
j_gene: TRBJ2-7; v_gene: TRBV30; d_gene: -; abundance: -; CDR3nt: TGTGCCTGGATTGCCAGCTCCTACGAGCAGTACTTC; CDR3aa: CAWIASSYEQYF
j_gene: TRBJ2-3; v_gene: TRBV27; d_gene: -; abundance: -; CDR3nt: TGTGCCAGCAGTTTTTCCAGGGGCACAGATACGCAGTATTTT; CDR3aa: CASSFSRGTDTQYF
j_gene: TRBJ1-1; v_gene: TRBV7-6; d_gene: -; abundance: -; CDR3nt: TGTGCCAGCAGCTTAGCGGAGAAAAGTGAAGCTTTCTTT; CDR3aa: CASSLAEKSEAFF
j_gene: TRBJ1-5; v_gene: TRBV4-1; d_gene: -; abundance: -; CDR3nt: TGCGCCAGCAGCCAAGAGGGCTATAGCAATCAGCCCCAGCATTTT; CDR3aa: CASSQEGYSNQPQHF
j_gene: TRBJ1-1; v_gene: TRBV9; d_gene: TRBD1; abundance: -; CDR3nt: TGTGCCAGCAGCTCTCGGACAGGGGGGAACACTGAAGCTTTCTTT; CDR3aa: CASSSRTGGNTEAFF
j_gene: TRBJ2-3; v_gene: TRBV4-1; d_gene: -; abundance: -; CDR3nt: TGCGCCAGCAGCCAAACAGGGGATACGCAGTATTTT; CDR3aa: CASSQTGDTQYF
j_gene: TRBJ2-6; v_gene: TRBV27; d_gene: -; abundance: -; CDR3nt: TGTGCCAGCAGTTACAACTCTGGGGCCAACGTCCTGACTTTC; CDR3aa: CASSYNSGANVLTF
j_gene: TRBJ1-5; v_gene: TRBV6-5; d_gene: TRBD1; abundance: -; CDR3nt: TGTGCCAGCAGTTACTCGCAGGGGGCGCAGCCCCAGCATTTT; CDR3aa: CASSYSQGAQPQHF
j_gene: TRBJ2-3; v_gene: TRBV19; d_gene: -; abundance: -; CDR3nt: TGTGCCAGTAGTCAAGGGGCAGATACGCAGTATTTT; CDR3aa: CASSQGADTQYF
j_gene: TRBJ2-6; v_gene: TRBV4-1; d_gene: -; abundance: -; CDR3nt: TGCGCCAGCAGCCAACTCTCCACAGGGCGACCTGGGGCCAACGTCCTGACTTTC; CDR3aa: CASSQLSTGRPGANVLTF
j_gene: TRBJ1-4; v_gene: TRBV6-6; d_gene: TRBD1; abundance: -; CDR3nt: TGTGCCAGCAGTTACTACCCTACAGGGGATGAAAAACTGTTTTTT; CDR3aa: CASSYYPTGDEKLFF
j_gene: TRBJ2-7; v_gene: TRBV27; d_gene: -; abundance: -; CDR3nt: TGTGCCAGCAGTTTATCAGGGAACGAGCAGTACTTC; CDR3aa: CASSLSGNEQYF
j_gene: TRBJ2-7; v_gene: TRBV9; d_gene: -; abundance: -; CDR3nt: TGTGCCAGCAGCGCCGCGGGGAACAGGGCCGACGAGCAGTACTTC; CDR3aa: CASSAAGNRADEQYF
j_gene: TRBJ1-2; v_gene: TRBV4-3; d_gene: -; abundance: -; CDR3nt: TGCGCCAGCAGCCAAGACTCTGAGGGCTATGGCTACACCTTC; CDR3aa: CASSQDSEGYGYTF
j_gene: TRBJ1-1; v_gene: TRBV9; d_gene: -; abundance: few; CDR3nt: TGTGCCAGCAGCGGACAGAACACTGAAGCTTTCTTT; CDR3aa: CASSGQNTEAFF